A selection of T cell receptor beta chains follows, all from one sample in a study of cytomegalovirus exposure and HLA in healthy donors. TCRdb's copy holds only in-frame clones and misses some; the assay was immunoSEQ multiplex PCR. The sample has about 130,000 clones, about 81% seen once. Specimen: PBMCs. All receptors derive from a woman between 40 and 50 years old in good health and CMV-seropositive. The CDR3 runs from the conserved cysteine through the conserved F or W. The D gene is left open where the match is weak. Rows give clone size only sometimes, using once, few, many, or a class for an expanded clone.

j_call: TRBJ2-7
clone_size: .
d_call: .
v_call: TRBV21-1
cdr3_nt: TGTGCCAGCAGCAAAGTGGGACTAGAATCCTACGAGCAGTACTTC
cdr3_aa: CASSKVGLESYEQYF

j_call: TRBJ2-7
clone_size: .
d_call: TRBD2
v_call: TRBV27
cdr3_nt: TGTGCCAGCAGTTTTCGCGGGAGGGCCAACGAGCAGTACTTC
cdr3_aa: CASSFRGRANEQYF

j_call: TRBJ1-2
clone_size: .
d_call: TRBD1
v_call: TRBV19
cdr3_nt: TGTGCCAGTAGTACCGTACAGGGGGCAGGGGGCTACACCTTC
cdr3_aa: CASSTVQGAGGYTF

j_call: TRBJ2-5
clone_size: .
d_call: TRBD2
v_call: TRBV30
cdr3_nt: TGTGCCTGGAGCCGGGGGGGGCTCTCCCCGGTAGAGACCCAGTACTTC
cdr3_aa: CAWSRGGLSPVETQYF

j_call: TRBJ2-5
clone_size: .
d_call: .
v_call: TRBV7-3
cdr3_nt: TGTGCCAGCAGCGTCAGGGGAGGGGTCTCAGAGACCCAGTACTTC
cdr3_aa: CASSVRGGVSETQYF

j_call: TRBJ1-3
clone_size: .
d_call: .
v_call: TRBV10-1
cdr3_nt: TGCGCCAGCAGAGACGACAGCTCTGGAAACACCATATATTTT
cdr3_aa: CASRDDSSGNTIYF

j_call: TRBJ2-2
clone_size: once
d_call: .
v_call: TRBV5-1
cdr3_nt: TGCGCCAGCAGCTTGGATGCCAGTTACACCGGGGAGCTGTTTTTT
cdr3_aa: CASSLDASYTGELFF

j_call: TRBJ2-6
clone_size: .
d_call: TRBD2
v_call: TRBV11-2
cdr3_nt: TGTGCCAGCAGCTCCGGGGGGTTCTCTGGGGCCAACGTCCTGACTTTC
cdr3_aa: CASSSGGFSGANVLTF

j_call: TRBJ1-3
clone_size: .
d_call: .
v_call: TRBV19
cdr3_nt: TGTGCCAGTAGTACCCCCGGAGGCATCGGTGGAAACACCATATATTTT
cdr3_aa: CASSTPGGIGGNTIYF

j_call: TRBJ2-7
clone_size: .
d_call: .
v_call: TRBV7-9
cdr3_nt: TGTGCCAGCAGCTCTCCGGGAGCAGTTGACACCTCCTACGAGCAGTACTTC
cdr3_aa: CASSSPGAVDTSYEQYF

j_call: TRBJ1-5
clone_size: .
d_call: .
v_call: TRBV5-1
cdr3_nt: TGCGCCAGCAGCCCGGGGGGGGGACCTAATCAGCCCCAGCATTTT
cdr3_aa: CASSPGGGPNQPQHF

j_call: TRBJ1-2
clone_size: .
d_call: .
v_call: TRBV7-2
cdr3_nt: TGTGCCAGCAGCCCTCCCCCCACAGGGATCTATGGCTACACCTTC
cdr3_aa: CASSPPPTGIYGYTF

j_call: TRBJ2-5
clone_size: once
d_call: TRBD2
v_call: TRBV4-2
cdr3_nt: TGTGCCAGCAGCCGGGGACTAGCGGGGGGAGGGGAAGAGACCCAGTACTTC
cdr3_aa: CASSRGLAGGGEETQYF

j_call: TRBJ1-5
clone_size: .
d_call: TRBD1
v_call: TRBV6-5
cdr3_nt: TGTGCCAGCAGGGCGGGACAGCTAAATCAGCCCCAGCATTTT
cdr3_aa: CASRAGQLNQPQHF

j_call: TRBJ2-5
clone_size: .
d_call: TRBD2
v_call: TRBV5-1
cdr3_nt: TGCGCCAGCAACCCTCTAGCGGGGCCCCAAGAGACCCAGTACTTC
cdr3_aa: CASNPLAGPQETQYF

j_call: TRBJ2-7
clone_size: .
d_call: TRBD2
v_call: TRBV7-6
cdr3_nt: TGTGCCAGCAGCCCTGGGACTAGCGGGTACGAGCAGTACTTC
cdr3_aa: CASSPGTSGYEQYF

j_call: TRBJ1-1
clone_size: .
d_call: .
v_call: TRBV5-6
cdr3_nt: TGCGCCAGCAGCTTGAGCAGGGCCACTGAAGCTTTCTTT
cdr3_aa: CASSLSRATEAFF

j_call: TRBJ1-1
clone_size: .
d_call: .
v_call: TRBV25-1
cdr3_nt: TGTGCCAGCAGTGATCAGGGGTCTCCGAACACTGAAGCTTTCTTT
cdr3_aa: CASSDQGSPNTEAFF

j_call: TRBJ1-1
clone_size: .
d_call: .
v_call: TRBV2
cdr3_nt: TGTGCCAGCAGTGAATCGTGGACAAGCTTGAACACTGAAGCTTTCTTT
cdr3_aa: CASSESWTSLNTEAFF

j_call: TRBJ1-3
clone_size: .
d_call: TRBD1
v_call: TRBV10-3
cdr3_nt: TGTGCCATCAGCGGGACAGGGGGCAGTGGAAACACCATATATTTT
cdr3_aa: CAISGTGGSGNTIYF

j_call: TRBJ2-1
clone_size: .
d_call: TRBD2
v_call: TRBV6-1
cdr3_nt: TGTGCCAGCAGTGAAACTACTAGCGGGGGGGTGCATGAGCAGTTCTTC
cdr3_aa: CASSETTSGGVHEQFF

j_call: TRBJ1-2
clone_size: .
d_call: .
v_call: TRBV9
cdr3_nt: TGTGCCAGCAGTGGCTCCTTGGGGGGAAGCTATGGCTACACCTTC
cdr3_aa: CASSGSLGGSYGYTF

j_call: TRBJ2-7
clone_size: .
d_call: .
v_call: TRBV7-9
cdr3_nt: TGTGCCAGCAGCTCAGACTCGTGGCTGACGCACTACGAGCAGTACTTC
cdr3_aa: CASSSDSWLTHYEQYF

j_call: TRBJ1-1
clone_size: .
d_call: TRBD1
v_call: TRBV30
cdr3_nt: TGTGCCTGGAGTGTACCCGGACAGGGTATCGCTGAAGCTTTCTTT
cdr3_aa: CAWSVPGQGIAEAFF

j_call: TRBJ1-1
clone_size: .
d_call: .
v_call: TRBV30
cdr3_nt: TGTGCCTGGAGTGTACTTAGGGGGAGCAAAACTTTCTTT
cdr3_aa: CAWSVLRGSKTFF

j_call: TRBJ2-7
clone_size: .
d_call: TRBD2
v_call: TRBV25-1
cdr3_nt: TGTGCCAGCACCCAGTCGGGGCGGGGGGACGGCTACGAGCAGTACTTC
cdr3_aa: CASTQSGRGDGYEQYF

j_call: TRBJ1-5
clone_size: .
d_call: .
v_call: TRBV28
cdr3_nt: TGTGCCAGCAGCCTAAGCCTTAGGGGATTAGGTCAGCCCCAGCATTTT
cdr3_aa: CASSLSLRGLGQPQHF

j_call: TRBJ1-5
clone_size: once
d_call: .
v_call: TRBV4-3
cdr3_nt: TGCGCCAGCAGCCAAGTTGGGGGGATTCAGCCCCAGCATTTT
cdr3_aa: CASSQVGGIQPQHF

j_call: TRBJ1-1
clone_size: .
d_call: .
v_call: TRBV2
cdr3_nt: TGTGCCAGCAGTGAAGGAGGCGGGACGTCTTTCACTGAAGCTTTCTTT
cdr3_aa: CASSEGGGTSFTEAFF

j_call: TRBJ2-1
clone_size: .
d_call: .
v_call: TRBV6-6
cdr3_nt: TGTGCCAGCAGCCCAGACAGGGAGCAGTTCTTC
cdr3_aa: CASSPDREQFF

j_call: TRBJ1-1
clone_size: few
d_call: .
v_call: TRBV11-2
cdr3_nt: TGTGCCAGCAGCCCCGGGACTGAAGCTTTCTTT
cdr3_aa: CASSPGTEAFF

j_call: TRBJ2-5
clone_size: .
d_call: .
v_call: TRBV5-6
cdr3_nt: TGTGCCAGCAGCTTGGTCCCGGGGGAGACCCAGTACTTC
cdr3_aa: CASSLVPGETQYF

j_call: TRBJ1-5
clone_size: .
d_call: .
v_call: TRBV5-6
cdr3_nt: TGTGCTAGCAGCTTCGGACAGCAGCCCCAGCATTTT
cdr3_aa: CASSFGQQPQHF

j_call: TRBJ2-3
clone_size: .
d_call: TRBD2
v_call: TRBV7-6
cdr3_nt: TGTGCCAGCAGCTTAGCCGGAACGGGGGGGCCGGTCAGGACAGATACGCAGTATTTT
cdr3_aa: CASSLAGTGGPVRTDTQYF

j_call: TRBJ1-2
clone_size: .
d_call: TRBD1
v_call: TRBV27
cdr3_nt: TGTGCCAGCAGTTCCTCACGGGGGACAGTTTATGGCTACACCTTC
cdr3_aa: CASSSSRGTVYGYTF

j_call: TRBJ2-3
clone_size: once
d_call: TRBD1
v_call: TRBV7-2
cdr3_nt: TGTGCCAGCAGCTTAGAGAGGTCCTGGACAGGACACACAGATACGCAGTATTTT
cdr3_aa: CASSLERSWTGHTDTQYF

j_call: TRBJ2-7
clone_size: few
d_call: .
v_call: TRBV9
cdr3_nt: TGTGCCAGCCAAGCAGCTTTTAGGAGCGACGAGCAGTACTTC
cdr3_aa: CASQAAFRSDEQYF

j_call: TRBJ2-7
clone_size: once
d_call: TRBD2
v_call: TRBV6-1
cdr3_nt: TGTGCCAGCAGTGCCCTAGCGGGAGGGTCTCGAGGAGAGCAGTACTTC
cdr3_aa: CASSALAGGSRGEQYF

j_call: TRBJ1-2
clone_size: .
d_call: .
v_call: TRBV30
cdr3_nt: TGTGCCTGGAGTGACGAGGTTAACTATGGCTACACCTTC
cdr3_aa: CAWSDEVNYGYTF

j_call: TRBJ2-5
clone_size: .
d_call: .
v_call: TRBV28
cdr3_nt: TGTGCCAGCGGGCTAAATAAAGAGACCCAGTACTTC
cdr3_aa: CASGLNKETQYF

j_call: TRBJ2-5
clone_size: .
d_call: TRBD2
v_call: TRBV30
cdr3_nt: TGTGCCTGGGGTGTACCCCCGGGACTAGCGGGGGCCGGGCGACGGCGGGAGACCCAGTACTTC
cdr3_aa: CAWGVPPGLAGAGRRRETQYF

j_call: TRBJ2-5
clone_size: .
d_call: .
v_call: TRBV7-2
cdr3_nt: TGTGCCAGCAGCTCCCGATCTGCGGGCAACCAAGAGACCCAGTACTTC
cdr3_aa: CASSSRSAGNQETQYF